These 24 T cell receptor beta chains were sequenced from one sample in a study of T cell changes during pregnancy in multiple sclerosis. Only in-frame clones appear in the TCRdb table, and some are missing; sequencing was by immunoSEQ multiplex PCR. The sample has around 85,000 clones; roughly nine tenths are singletons. The material sequenced was PBMCs, taken in the first trimester of pregnancy. All receptors derive from a female donor in good health, serving as a control in a pregnancy study. Some clones in this sample may be carry-over from other donors' samples.

The chain links TRBV28 to TRBJ1-1, with TRBD1 matching 8 bases. Germline V CDR1 and CDR2: MDHEN, SYDVKM. J lost 1 base, V lost 6 bases, and 4 bases had no gene match. The CDR3 has 14 amino acids. The CDR3 nucleotides are TGTGCCAGCAGGGCACAGGGGGGGAACACTGAAGCTTTCTTT. Its protein is CASRAQGGNTEAFF.

This rearrangement joins TRBV2 to TRBJ2-3; possible D gene TRBD1, 5 bases. Between the trimmed V and J ends, which lost 8 bases and 0 bases, there was a span of 12 bases. The CDR3 length is 14 residues. The germline V gene has CDR1 SNHLY and CDR2 FYNNEI. The CDR3 nucleotides read TGTGCCAGCTCAAGTCAGGGTAGCACAGATACGCAGTATTTT. It yields the protein CASSSQGSTDTQYF.

The chain is built from TRBV10-3 and TRBJ2-5, with 8 nucleotides matching TRBD1. The ends lost 4 bases at V and 5 bases at J; junction bases unmatched: 12. This CDR3 is built from 16 residues. CDR1 is ENHRY and CDR2 is SYGVKD in the germline V gene. CDR3 amino acids: CAISALAGGLGETQYF. The CDR3 nucleotides are TGTGCCATCAGTGCGTTGGCAGGGGGCTTAGGGGAGACCCAGTACTTC.

The V and J genes are TRBV2 and TRBJ1-5; maybe TRBD1 (5 bases). Germline-derived CDR1 and CDR2 are SNHLY and FYNNEI. There are 13 residues in the CDR3. Trimming removed 3 bases at V and 6 bases at J, with 9 bases between. Here the CDR3 reads CASSEGRVQPQHF. CDR3 sequence (DNA): TGTGCCAGCAGTGAGGGCAGGGTTCAGCCCCAGCATTTT.

The chain carries TRBV9 and TRBJ2-1, with 11 bases fitting TRBD1. V shed 3 bases, J shed 6 bases, and the junction held 5 bases outside the gene matches. The CDR3 covers 15 residues. Germline CDR1 is SGDLS and CDR2 is YYNGEE. CDR3 in amino acids: CASSAGQGAFNEQFF. The CDR3 DNA sequence: TGTGCCAGCAGCGCCGGACAGGGGGCCTTCAATGAGCAGTTCTTC.

The chain joins TRBV11-2 to TRBJ2-1; the D gene is possibly TRBD1 (6 bases). Trimming shortened V by 7 bases and J by 2 bases, and 12 bases separated the two germline ends. CDR1 SGHAT and CDR2 FQNNGV come from the germline V gene. This CDR3 spans 14 amino acids. CDR3 region: CASTAGVPYNEQFF. The CDR3 DNA reads TGTGCCAGCACCGCAGGGGTACCCTACAATGAGCAGTTCTTC.

The chain is built from TRBV19 and TRBJ2-2, with 10 bases aligning to TRBD1. Germline V gene data show CDR1 as LNHDA and CDR2 as SQIVND (reference sequence). The CDR3 has 16 amino acids. V was pared by 3 bases and J by 6 bases, with 7 bases of the junction left unmatched. The CDR3 DNA is TGTGCCAGTAGTATCCGGGACAGGGGATCCCCCGGGGAGCTGTTTTTT. Translation: CASSIRDRGSPGELFF.

The chain uses TRBV4-2 and TRBJ2-3, with TRBD2 matching over 8 bases. Trimming removed 1 base from V and 4 bases from J; junction bases left unmatched: 1. In germline, CDR1 is LGHNA, CDR2 YNFKEQ. This CDR3 has 14 residues. In nucleotides, the CDR3 is TGTGCCAGCAGCCAAGGACTAGCGTCAGATACGCAGTATTTT. Translation gives CASSQGLASDTQYF.

This clone was picked up one time. The chain couples TRBV5-1 to TRBJ1-3; D gene unclear. Germline CDR1 reads SGHRS; CDR2 reads YFSETQ. CDR3 length: 17 amino acids. V was shortened by 0 bases and J by 0 bases, with 13 bases between the two germline ends. The CDR3 nucleotides read TGCGCCAGCAGCTTGGCCTTTCAGACTAACTCTGGAAACACCATATATTTT. Residues: CASSLAFQTNSGNTIYF.

In DNA, the CDR3 is TGCGCCAGCAGTGTACCAGGGGAAGAGACCCAGTACTTC. Translation gives CASSVPGEETQYF. The J gene is TRBJ2-5, the V gene TRBV10-1; TRBD1 might be the D (6 bases). Germline assignment: CDR1 WNHNN and CDR2 SYGVQD (reference sequence). The CDR3 is 13 amino acids. V gave up 4 bases and J gave up 3 bases, with 9 bases separating them.

This clone has a handful of counts. At one end, the junction sequence differs from germline, possibly due to a read error. The chain employs TRBV20-1 and TRBJ1-5; unclear D gene. The CDR3 is made up of 11 amino acids. Germline V gene sequence: CDR1 DFQATT, CDR2 SNEGSKA (reference sequence). CDR3 in amino acids: CSARDGGPQHF. CDR3 in DNA: TGCAGTGCAAGAGATGGTGGCCCCCAGCATTTT.

The CDR3 sequence is CASSQEQGTEAFF. The CDR3 nucleotides are TGTGCCAGCAGCCAAGAACAGGGGACTGAAGCTTTCTTT. The rearrangement links TRBV4-2 to TRBJ1-1; 7 bases fit TRBD1. Germline CDR1 reads LGHNA; CDR2 reads YNFKEQ. Trimming at V came to 0 bases and at J to 5 bases, leaving 0 bases not matched to a gene. This CDR3 has 13 amino acids.

The chain carries TRBV6-1 and TRBJ1-3; D possibly corresponds to TRBD1 (6 bases). V lost 4 bases and J 2 bases, leaving 12 bases between the germline ends. The germline V gene has CDR1 MNHNS and CDR2 SASEGT. The CDR3 extends over 15 amino acids. CDR3: CASSVGGFTGNTIYF. CDR3 in DNA: TGTGCCAGCAGTGTAGGGGGTTTCACTGGAAACACCATATATTTT.

V gene TRBV12-2 combines with J gene TRBJ2-7; the table assigns TRBD1, which was not confirmed against the DNA. TRBV12-2 is shown as a pseudogene. There are 14 residues in the CDR3. CDR3 region: CASRTDRGIYEQYF. CDR3 DNA sequence: TGTGCAAGTCGCACGGACAGGGGGATATACGAGCAGTACTTC.

This clone has ten or more counts. CDR3 residues: CASSFGGLAGELFF. In DNA form, the CDR3 reads TGTGCCAGCAGCTTTGGAGGGTTAGCCGGGGAGCTGTTTTTT. This chain links TRBV5-6 with TRBJ2-2; D possibly corresponds to TRBD2 (6 bases). Trimming cost V 2 bases and J 6 bases, with 11 bases left between them. Germline CDR1 SGHDT, CDR2 YYEEEE. The CDR3 totals 14 residues.

The J gene is TRBJ1-2, the V gene TRBV28; D call uncertain. Germline V gene sequence: CDR1 MDHEN, CDR2 SYDVKM. The CDR3 is 14 amino acids. Between the trimmed V and J ends, which lost 1 base and 4 bases, there was a span of 10 bases. The CDR3: CASSLLRDLYGYTF. In nucleotides, the CDR3 is TGTGCCAGCAGTTTATTGCGGGATCTCTATGGCTACACCTTC.

The chain is built from TRBV5-1 and TRBJ1-1; possible D gene TRBD1, 6 bases. CDR1 and CDR2 (germline): SGHRS, YFSETQ. The CDR3 sequence is 14 residues long. The ends were cut back, 5 bases at V and 0 bases at J, with 11 bases in the middle. CDR3 coding DNA: TGCGCCAGCAGTACCGGGACACTGAACACTGAAGCTTTCTTT. Translating gives CASSTGTLNTEAFF.

The rearrangement links TRBV18 to TRBJ2-1, with D unclear. There are 15 residues in the CDR3. CDR1 and CDR2 from the germline V gene are KGHSH and LQKENI. V gave up 0 bases and J gave up 0 bases, with 6 bases separating them. CDR3 residues: CASSPPSSSYNEQFF. As DNA, the CDR3 is TGTGCCAGCTCACCACCCTCCAGCTCCTACAATGAGCAGTTCTTC.

The chain has TRBV2 and TRBJ1-1; D is uncertain. Trimming left V 7 bases short and J 1 base short, with 10 bases between. Germline lookup yields CDR1 SNHLY and CDR2 FYNNEI. This CDR3 region has 13 residues. Here the CDR3 DNA reads TGTGCCAGCAAATTTTCAGAGAACACTGAAGCTTTCTTT. Amino acids: CASKFSENTEAFF.

The genes are TRBV27 and TRBJ2-7; 10 nucleotides match TRBD1. The V gene end was trimmed by 1 base and the J gene end by 6 bases; junction bases not matched to a gene: 9. Germline CDR1 MNHEY, CDR2 SMNVEV (reference sequence). This CDR3 spans 16 amino acids. CDR3 region: CASSLYPGTGVGEQYF. The CDR3 DNA is TGTGCCAGCAGTTTATATCCCGGGACAGGGGTGGGCGAGCAGTACTTC.

As DNA, the CDR3 is TGTGCCAGCAGTCCAGGGCTGCAGCAGCCCCAGCATTTT. It is translated as CASSPGLQQPQHF. V and J are TRBV2 and TRBJ1-5; possibly TRBD1 for D (5 bases). With 5 bases removed from V and 7 bases from J, the gap between germline ends came to 12 bases. Germline-derived CDR1 and CDR2 are SNHLY and FYNNEI. The CDR3 consists of 13 residues.

This chain joins TRBV2 and TRBJ1-6, with TRBD1 as a possible D gene (6 bases). This CDR3 is 15 amino acids long. The germline V gene has CDR1 SNHLY and CDR2 FYNNEI. V gave up 7 bases and J gave up 10 bases, with 20 bases separating them. Here the CDR3 reads CASTRETGSPSPLHF. The CDR3 region has the DNA TGTGCCAGCACCCGAGAGACAGGCTCCCCATCACCCCTCCACTTT.

This sequence joins TRBV6-5 and TRBJ2-7, with TRBD2 matching over 8 bases. Germline V CDR1 and CDR2: MNHEY, SVGAGI. The CDR3 is 15 amino acids. Trimming took 2 bases from V and 3 from J; bases not matched to a gene: 6. The CDR3 region has the DNA TGTGCCAGCAGTTACAGCGGGACTAGAGGCTACGAGCAGTACTTC. This sequence encodes CASSYSGTRGYEQYF.

The chain recombines TRBV7-9 with TRBJ2-5; 7 bases fit TRBD1. The CDR3 extends over 17 amino acids. Trimming cost V 1 base and J 5 bases; bases outside gene matches: 13. Germline values: CDR1 SEHNR, CDR2 FQNEAQ (reference sequence). The CDR3 spells CASSLGTLQGLGETQYF. Written as DNA, the CDR3 is TGTGCCAGCAGCTTAGGGACCTTACAGGGGTTAGGCGAGACCCAGTACTTC. Using reference TRBV7-9 and TRBJ2-5 for the parts outside the CDR3, the full variable domain is DTGVSQNPRHKITKRGQNVTFRCDPISEHNRLYWYRQTLGQGPEFLTYFQNEAQLEKSRLLSDRFSAERPKGSFSTLEIQRTEQGDSAMYLCASSLGTLQGLGETQYFGPGTRLLVL.